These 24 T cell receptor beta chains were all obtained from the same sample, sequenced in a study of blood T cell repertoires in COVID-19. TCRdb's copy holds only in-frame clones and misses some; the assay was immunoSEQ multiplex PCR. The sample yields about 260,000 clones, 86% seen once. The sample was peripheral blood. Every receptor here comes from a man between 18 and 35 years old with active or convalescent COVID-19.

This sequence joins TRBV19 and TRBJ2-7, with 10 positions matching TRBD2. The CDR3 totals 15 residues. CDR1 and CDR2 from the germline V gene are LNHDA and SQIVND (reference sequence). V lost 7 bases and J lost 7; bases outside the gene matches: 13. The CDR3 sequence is CASTTLAGGPGEQYF. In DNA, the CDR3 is TGTGCCAGTACTACCTTAGCGGGAGGCCCGGGTGAGCAGTACTTC.

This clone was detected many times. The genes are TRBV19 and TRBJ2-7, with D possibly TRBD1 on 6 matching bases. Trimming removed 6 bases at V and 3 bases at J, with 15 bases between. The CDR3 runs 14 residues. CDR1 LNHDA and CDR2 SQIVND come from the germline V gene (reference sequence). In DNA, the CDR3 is TGTGCCAGTAGCGCAGGGGCCGGAATCTACGAGCAGTACTTC. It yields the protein CASSAGAGIYEQYF.

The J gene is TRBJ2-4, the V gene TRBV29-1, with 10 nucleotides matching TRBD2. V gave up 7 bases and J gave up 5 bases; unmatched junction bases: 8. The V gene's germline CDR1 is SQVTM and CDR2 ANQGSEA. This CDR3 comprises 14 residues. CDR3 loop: CSGKRGGRENIQYF. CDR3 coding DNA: TGCAGCGGCAAGCGGGGGGGCCGGGAAAACATTCAGTACTTC.

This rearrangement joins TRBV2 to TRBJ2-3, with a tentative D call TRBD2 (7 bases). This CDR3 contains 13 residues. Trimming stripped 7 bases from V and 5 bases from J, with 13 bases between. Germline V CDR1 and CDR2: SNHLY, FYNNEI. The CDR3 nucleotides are TGTGCCAGCATTACAGGGAGGGGAGATACGCAGTATTTT. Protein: CASITGRGDTQYF.

For the CDR3, the DNA is TGTGCCAGCAGTACCCTGCCCAGCTCCTACGAGCAGTACTTC. Protein: CASSTLPSSYEQYF. The rearrangement uses TRBV6-2 or TRBV6-3 and TRBJ2-7, with unresolved D. The V end lost 5 bases, the J end lost 0 bases, and 11 bases lay between the germline ends. CDR1 MNHEY and CDR2 SVGEGT come from the germline V gene. The CDR3 totals 14 residues.

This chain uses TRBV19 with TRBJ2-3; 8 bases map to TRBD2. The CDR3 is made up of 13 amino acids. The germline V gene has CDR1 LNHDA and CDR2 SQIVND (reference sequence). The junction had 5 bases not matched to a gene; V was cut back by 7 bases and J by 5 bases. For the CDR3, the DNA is TGTGCCAGTACCGGGAGGGCCCTAGATACGCAGTATTTT. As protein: CASTGRALDTQYF.

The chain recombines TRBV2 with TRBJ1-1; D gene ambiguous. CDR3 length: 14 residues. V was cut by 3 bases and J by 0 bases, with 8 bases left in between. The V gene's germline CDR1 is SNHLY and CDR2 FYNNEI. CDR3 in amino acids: CASSDTGMNTEAFF. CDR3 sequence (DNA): TGTGCCAGCAGTGATACGGGTATGAACACTGAAGCTTTCTTT.

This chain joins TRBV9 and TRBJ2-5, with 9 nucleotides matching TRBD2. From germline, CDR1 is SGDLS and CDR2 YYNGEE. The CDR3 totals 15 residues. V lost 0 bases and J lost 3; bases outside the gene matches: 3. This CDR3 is CASSVGPSGEETQYF. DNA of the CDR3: TGTGCCAGCAGCGTAGGCCCTAGCGGGGAAGAGACCCAGTACTTC. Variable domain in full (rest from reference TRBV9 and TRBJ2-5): DSGVTQTPKHLITATGQRVTLRCSPRSGDLSVYWYQQSLDQGLQFLIQYYNGEERAKGNILERFSAQQFPDLHSELNLSSLELGDSALYFCASSVGPSGEETQYFGPGTRLLVL.

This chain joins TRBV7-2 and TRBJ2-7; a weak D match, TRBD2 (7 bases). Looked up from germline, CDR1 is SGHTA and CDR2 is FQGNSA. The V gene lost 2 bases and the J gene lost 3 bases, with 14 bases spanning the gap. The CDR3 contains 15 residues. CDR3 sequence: CASSLRGGDNYEQYF. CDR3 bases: TGTGCCAGCAGCTTAAGGGGGGGCGACAACTACGAGCAGTACTTC.

The CDR3 region is CASSLVGAWETQYF. The CDR3 nucleotides read TGTGCCAGCAGCTTAGTGGGGGCGTGGGAGACCCAGTACTTC. This chain uses TRBV7-9 with TRBJ2-5, with a tentative D call TRBD1 (6 bases). The CDR3 sequence is 14 residues long. Germline values: CDR1 SEHNR, CDR2 FQNEAQ (reference sequence). V gave up 1 base and J gave up 5 bases, with 11 bases separating them.

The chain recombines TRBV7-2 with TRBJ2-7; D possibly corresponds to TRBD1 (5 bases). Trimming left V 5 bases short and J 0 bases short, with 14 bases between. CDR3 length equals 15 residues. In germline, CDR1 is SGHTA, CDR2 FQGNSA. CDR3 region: CASSTGQSSSYEQYF. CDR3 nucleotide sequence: TGTGCCAGCAGCACAGGACAATCGAGCTCCTACGAGCAGTACTTC.

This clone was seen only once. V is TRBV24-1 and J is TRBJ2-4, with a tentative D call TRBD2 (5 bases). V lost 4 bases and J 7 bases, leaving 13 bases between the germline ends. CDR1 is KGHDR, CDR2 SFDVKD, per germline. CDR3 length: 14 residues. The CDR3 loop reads CATSDQGTGNIQYF. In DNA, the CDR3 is TGTGCCACCAGTGACCAAGGAACGGGGAACATTCAGTACTTC.

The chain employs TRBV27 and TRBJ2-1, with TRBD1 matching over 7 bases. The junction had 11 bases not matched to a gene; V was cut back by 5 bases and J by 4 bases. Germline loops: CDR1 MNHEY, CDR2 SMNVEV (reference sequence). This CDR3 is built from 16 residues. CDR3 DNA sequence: TGTGCCAGCAGTCTTACGGGGACAGAACCTTACAATGAGCAGTTCTTC. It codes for CASSLTGTEPYNEQFF.

The CDR3, as DNA: TGCAGCGTCGGTACTAGCGACTACGAGCAGTACTTC. Protein sequence: CSVGTSDYEQYF. The chain uses TRBV29-1 and TRBJ2-7; 7 bases fit TRBD2. This CDR3 contains 12 residues. Germline V gene lookup returns CDR1 SQVTM and CDR2 ANQGSEA. V gave up 6 bases and J gave up 3 bases; unmatched junction bases: 5.

The CDR3 loop is CASSYSLGQGAFGYTF. The CDR3 DNA reads TGTGCCAGCAGTTACTCCCTGGGACAGGGGGCGTTTGGCTACACCTTC. The genes are TRBV6-2 or TRBV6-3 and TRBJ1-2; 12 bases map to TRBD1. CDR1 and CDR2 from the germline V gene are MNHEY and SVGEGT. CDR3 length: 16 residues. The ends lost 0 bases at V and 7 bases at J; junction bases unmatched: 6.

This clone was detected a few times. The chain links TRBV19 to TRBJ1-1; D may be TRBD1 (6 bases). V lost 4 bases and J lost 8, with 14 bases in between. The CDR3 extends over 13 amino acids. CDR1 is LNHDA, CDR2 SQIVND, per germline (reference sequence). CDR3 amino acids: CASSTPRGGEAFF. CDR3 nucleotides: TGTGCCAGTAGTACCCCCCGTGGGGGCGAAGCTTTCTTT. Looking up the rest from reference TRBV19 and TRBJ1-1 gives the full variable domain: DGGITQSPKYLFRKEGQNVTLSCEQNLNHDAMYWYRQDPGQGLRLIYYSQIVNDFQKGDIAEGYSVSREKKESFPLTVTSAQKNPTAFYLCASSTPRGGEAFFGQGTRLTVV.

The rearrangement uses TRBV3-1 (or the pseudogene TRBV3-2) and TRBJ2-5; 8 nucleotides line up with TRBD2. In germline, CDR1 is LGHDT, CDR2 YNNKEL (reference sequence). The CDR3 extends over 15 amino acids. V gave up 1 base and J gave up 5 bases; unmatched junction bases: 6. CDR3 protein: CASSQGRGGRETQYF. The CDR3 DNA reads TGTGCCAGCAGCCAAGGCCGGGGGGGCCGGGAGACCCAGTACTTC.

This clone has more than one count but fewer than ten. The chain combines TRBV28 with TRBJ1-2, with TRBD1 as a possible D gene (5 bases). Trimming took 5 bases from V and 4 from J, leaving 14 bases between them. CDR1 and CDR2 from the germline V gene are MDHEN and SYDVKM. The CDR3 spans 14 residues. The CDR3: CASSLLGGAYGYTF. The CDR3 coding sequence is TGTGCCAGCAGTCTGCTTGGAGGGGCCTATGGCTACACCTTC.

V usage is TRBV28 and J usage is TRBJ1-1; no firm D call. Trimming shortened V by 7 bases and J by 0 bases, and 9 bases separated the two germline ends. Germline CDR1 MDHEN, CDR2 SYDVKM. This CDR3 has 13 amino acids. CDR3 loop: CASITAMNTEAFF. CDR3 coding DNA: TGTGCCAGCATCACAGCCATGAACACTGAAGCTTTCTTT. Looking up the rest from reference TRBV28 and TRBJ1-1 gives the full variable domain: DVKVTQSSRYLVKRTGEKVFLECVQDMDHENMFWYRQDPGLGLRLIYFSYDVKMKEKGDIPEGYSVSREKKERFSLILESASTNQTSMYLCASITAMNTEAFFGQGTRLTVV.

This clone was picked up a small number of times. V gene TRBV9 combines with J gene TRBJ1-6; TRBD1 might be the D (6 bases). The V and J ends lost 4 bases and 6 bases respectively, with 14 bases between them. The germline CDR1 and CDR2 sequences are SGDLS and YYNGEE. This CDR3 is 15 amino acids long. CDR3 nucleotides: TGTGCCAGCAGCTACGGGGGGCTAGGTAATTCACCCCTCCACTTT. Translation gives CASSYGGLGNSPLHF.

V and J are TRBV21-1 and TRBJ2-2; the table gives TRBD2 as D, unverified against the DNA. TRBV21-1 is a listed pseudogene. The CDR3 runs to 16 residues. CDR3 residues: CASSRQGGIRTGELFF. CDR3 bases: TGTGCCAGCAGCAGACAAGGCGGGATAAGAACCGGGGAGCTGTTTTTT.

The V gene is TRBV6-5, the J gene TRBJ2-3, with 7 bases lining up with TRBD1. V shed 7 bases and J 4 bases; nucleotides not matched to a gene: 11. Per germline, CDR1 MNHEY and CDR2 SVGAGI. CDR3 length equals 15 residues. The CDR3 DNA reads TGTGCCAGCAAGAACAGGAGAACAGGGGCAGATACGCAGTATTTT. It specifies CASKNRRTGADTQYF.

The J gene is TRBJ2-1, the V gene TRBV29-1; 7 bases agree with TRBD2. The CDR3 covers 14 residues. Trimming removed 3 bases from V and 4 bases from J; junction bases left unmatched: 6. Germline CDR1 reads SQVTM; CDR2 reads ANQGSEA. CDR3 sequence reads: CSVDSGRGYNEQFF. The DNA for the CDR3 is TGCAGCGTTGATAGCGGGCGGGGTTACAATGAGCAGTTCTTC.

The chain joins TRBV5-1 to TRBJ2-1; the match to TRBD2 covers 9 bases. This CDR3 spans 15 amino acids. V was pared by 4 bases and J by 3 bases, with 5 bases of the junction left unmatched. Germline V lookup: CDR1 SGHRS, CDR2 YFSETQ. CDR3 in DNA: TGCGCCAGCAGCGGCCGTAGCGGGAGCTACAATGAGCAGTTCTTC. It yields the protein CASSGRSGSYNEQFF.